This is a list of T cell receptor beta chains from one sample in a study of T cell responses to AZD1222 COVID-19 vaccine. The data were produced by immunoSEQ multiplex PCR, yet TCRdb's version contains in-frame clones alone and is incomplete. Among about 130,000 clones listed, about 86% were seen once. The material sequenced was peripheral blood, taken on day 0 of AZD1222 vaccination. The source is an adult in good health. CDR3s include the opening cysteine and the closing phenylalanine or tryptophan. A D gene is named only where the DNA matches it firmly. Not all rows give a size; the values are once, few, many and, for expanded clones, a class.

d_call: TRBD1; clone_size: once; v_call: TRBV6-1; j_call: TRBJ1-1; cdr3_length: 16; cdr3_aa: CASSEGLGTGRTLGGF; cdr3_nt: TGTGCCAGCAGTGAAGGGTTAGGGACAGGTAGAACACTTGGGGGCTTT
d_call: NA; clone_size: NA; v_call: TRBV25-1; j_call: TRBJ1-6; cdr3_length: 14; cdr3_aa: CASSDYRFNSPLHF; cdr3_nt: TGTGCCAGCAGTGACTACAGGTTTAATTCACCCCTCCACTTT
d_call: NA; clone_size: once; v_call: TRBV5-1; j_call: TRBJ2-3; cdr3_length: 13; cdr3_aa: CASSLDSTDTQYF; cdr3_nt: TGCGCCAGCAGCTTGGATTCCACAGATACGCAGTATTTT
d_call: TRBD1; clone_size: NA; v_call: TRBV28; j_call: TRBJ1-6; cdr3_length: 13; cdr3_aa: CARPGQGGSPLHF; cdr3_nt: TGTGCCAGACCGGGACAGGGGGGCTCACCCCTCCACTTT
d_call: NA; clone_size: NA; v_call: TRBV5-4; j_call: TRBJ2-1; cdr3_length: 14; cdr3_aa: CASSLDWQGNEQFF; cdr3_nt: TGTGCCAGCAGCTTGGATTGGCAGGGCAATGAGCAGTTCTTC
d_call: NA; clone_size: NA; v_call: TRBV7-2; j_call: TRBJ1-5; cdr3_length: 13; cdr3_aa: CASSLTGRQPQHF; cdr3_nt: TGTGCCAGCAGCTTGACAGGCCGGCAGCCCCAGCATTTT
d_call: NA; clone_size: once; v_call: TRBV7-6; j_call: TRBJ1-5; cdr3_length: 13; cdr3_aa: CASSPQPDQPQHF; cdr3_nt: TGTGCCAGCAGCCCCCAGCCCGATCAGCCCCAGCATTTT
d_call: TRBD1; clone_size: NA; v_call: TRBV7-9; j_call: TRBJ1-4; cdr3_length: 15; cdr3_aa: CASSFRTGGGEKLFF; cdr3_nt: TGTGCCAGCAGCTTCCGGACAGGGGGAGGTGAAAAACTGTTTTTT
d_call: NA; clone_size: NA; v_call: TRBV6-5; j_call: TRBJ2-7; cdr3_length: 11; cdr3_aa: CASSMDYEQYF; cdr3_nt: TGTGCCAGCAGTATGGACTACGAGCAGTACTTC
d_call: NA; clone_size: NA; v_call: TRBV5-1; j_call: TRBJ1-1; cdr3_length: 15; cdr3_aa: CASSLVSRGPIGAFF; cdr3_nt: TGCGCCAGCAGCTTGGTCTCTAGGGGCCCAATCGGAGCTTTCTTT
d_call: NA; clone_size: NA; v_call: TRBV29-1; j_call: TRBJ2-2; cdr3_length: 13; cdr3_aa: CSVTQASAGELFF; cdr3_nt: TGCAGCGTTACGCAGGCGAGCGCCGGGGAGCTGTTTTTT
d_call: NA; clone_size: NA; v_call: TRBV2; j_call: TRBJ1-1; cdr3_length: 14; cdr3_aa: CASSEVGTNTEAFF; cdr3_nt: TGTGCCAGCAGTGAGGTAGGGACGAACACTGAAGCTTTCTTT
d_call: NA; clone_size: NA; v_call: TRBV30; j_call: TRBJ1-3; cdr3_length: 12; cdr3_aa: CAWRISGNTIYF; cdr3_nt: TGTGCCTGGAGGATTTCTGGAAACACCATATATTTT
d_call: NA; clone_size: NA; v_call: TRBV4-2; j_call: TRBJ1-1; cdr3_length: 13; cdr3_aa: CASSRDLHTEAFF; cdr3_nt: TGTGCCAGCAGCCGAGACTTGCACACTGAAGCTTTCTTT
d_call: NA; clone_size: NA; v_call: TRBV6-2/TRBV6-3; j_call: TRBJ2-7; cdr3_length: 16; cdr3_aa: CASSYSVTEISYEQYF; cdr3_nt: TGTGCCAGCAGTTACTCAGTGACAGAAATTTCCTACGAGCAGTACTTC
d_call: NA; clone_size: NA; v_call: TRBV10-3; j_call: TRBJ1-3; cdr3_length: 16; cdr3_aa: CAISESRRSSGNTIYF; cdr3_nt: TGTGCCATCAGTGAGTCGAGACGGAGCTCTGGAAACACCATATATTTT
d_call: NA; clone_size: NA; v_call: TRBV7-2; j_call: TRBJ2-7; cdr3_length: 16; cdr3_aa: CASSLASRGASYEQYF; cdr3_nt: TGTGCCAGCAGCTTAGCCTCGCGGGGCGCCTCCTACGAGCAGTACTTC
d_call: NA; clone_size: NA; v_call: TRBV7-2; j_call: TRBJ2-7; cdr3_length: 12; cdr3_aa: CASSRPPYEQYF; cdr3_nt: TGTGCCAGCAGCCGACCCCCCTACGAGCAGTACTTC
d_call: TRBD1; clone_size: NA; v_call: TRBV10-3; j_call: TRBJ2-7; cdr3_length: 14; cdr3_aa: CATHRGPSSYEQYF; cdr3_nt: TGTGCCACCCACAGGGGGCCAAGCTCCTACGAGCAGTACTTC
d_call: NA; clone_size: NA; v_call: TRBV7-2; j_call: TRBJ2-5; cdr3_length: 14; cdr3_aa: CASSLEKGVETQYF; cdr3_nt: TGTGCCAGCAGCTTAGAGAAGGGTGTAGAGACCCAGTACTTC
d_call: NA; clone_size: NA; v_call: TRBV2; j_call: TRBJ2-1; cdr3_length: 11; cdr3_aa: CASRDGNEQFF; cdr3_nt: TGTGCCAGCAGGGACGGGAATGAGCAGTTCTTC
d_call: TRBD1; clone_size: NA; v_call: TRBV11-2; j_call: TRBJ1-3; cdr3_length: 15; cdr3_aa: CASSSLQGAKNTIYF; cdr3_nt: TGTGCCAGCAGCTCCCTACAGGGGGCTAAAAACACCATATATTTT
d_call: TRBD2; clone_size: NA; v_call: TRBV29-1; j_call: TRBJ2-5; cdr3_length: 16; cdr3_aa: CSVAFMGVAGGETQYF; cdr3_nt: TGCAGCGTTGCCTTCATGGGGGTAGCGGGTGGCGAGACCCAGTACTTC
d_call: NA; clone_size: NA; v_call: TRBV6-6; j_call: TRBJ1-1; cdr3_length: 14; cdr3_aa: CASSYPQQETEAFF; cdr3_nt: TGTGCCAGCAGTTACCCCCAACAGGAAACTGAAGCTTTCTTT
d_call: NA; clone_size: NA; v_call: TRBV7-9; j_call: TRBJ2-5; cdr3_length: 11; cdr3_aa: CASRLQETQYF; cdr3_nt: TGTGCCAGCAGATTACAAGAGACCCAGTACTTC
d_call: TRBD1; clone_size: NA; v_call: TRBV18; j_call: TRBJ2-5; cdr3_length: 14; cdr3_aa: CASFSRTGEETQYF; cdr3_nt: TGTGCCAGCTTCTCACGGACAGGAGAAGAGACCCAGTACTTC
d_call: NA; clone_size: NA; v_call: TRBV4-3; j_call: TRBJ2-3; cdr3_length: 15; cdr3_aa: CASSPQAGDTDTQYF; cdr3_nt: TGCGCCAGCAGCCCCCAGGCAGGGGATACAGATACGCAGTATTTT
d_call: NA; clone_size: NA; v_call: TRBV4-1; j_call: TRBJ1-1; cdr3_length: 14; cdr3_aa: CASSEQPPNTEAFF; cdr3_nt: TGCGCCAGCAGCGAACAGCCACCGAACACTGAAGCTTTCTTT
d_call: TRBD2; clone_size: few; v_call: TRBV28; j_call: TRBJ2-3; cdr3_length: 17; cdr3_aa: CASTTPIGLADTDTQYF; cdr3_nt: TGTGCCAGCACCACCCCTATCGGGCTAGCGGACACAGATACGCAGTATTTT
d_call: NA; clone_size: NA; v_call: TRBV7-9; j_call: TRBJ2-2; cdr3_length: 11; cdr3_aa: CASSLAGELFF; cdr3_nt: TGTGCCAGCAGCTTAGCCGGGGAGCTGTTTTTT
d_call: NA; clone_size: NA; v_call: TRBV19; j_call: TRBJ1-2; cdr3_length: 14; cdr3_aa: CASSMQYGGESYTF; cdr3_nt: TGTGCCAGTAGTATGCAGTACGGCGGTGAGAGCTACACCTTC
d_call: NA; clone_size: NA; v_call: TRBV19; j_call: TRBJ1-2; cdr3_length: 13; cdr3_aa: CASSMEGPYGYTF; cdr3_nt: TGTGCCAGTAGTATGGAGGGGCCCTATGGCTACACCTTC
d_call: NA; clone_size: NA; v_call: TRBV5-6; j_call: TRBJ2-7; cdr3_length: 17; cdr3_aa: CASSYDNLGRSSYEQYF; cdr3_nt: TGTGCCAGCAGCTATGACAACTTGGGGCGGAGCTCCTACGAGCAGTACTTC
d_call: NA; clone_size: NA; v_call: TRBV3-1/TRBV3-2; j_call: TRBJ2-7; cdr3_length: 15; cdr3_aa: CASSQEGGGVYEQYF; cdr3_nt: TGTGCCAGCAGCCAAGAAGGGGGTGGGGTCTACGAGCAGTACTTC
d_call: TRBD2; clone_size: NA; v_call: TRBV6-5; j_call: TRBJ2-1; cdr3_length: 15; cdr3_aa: CASRGGLAAPGEQFF; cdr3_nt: TGTGCCAGCAGGGGTGGGCTAGCGGCCCCAGGGGAGCAGTTCTTC
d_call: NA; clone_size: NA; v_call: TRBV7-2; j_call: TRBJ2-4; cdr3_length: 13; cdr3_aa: CASSLVGENIQYF; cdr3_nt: TGTGCCAGCAGCTTAGTCGGGGAAAACATTCAGTACTTC
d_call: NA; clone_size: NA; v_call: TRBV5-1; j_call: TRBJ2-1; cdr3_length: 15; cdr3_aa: CASKEGPFLYNEQFF; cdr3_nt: TGCGCCAGCAAGGAAGGGCCCTTTCTCTACAATGAGCAGTTCTTC
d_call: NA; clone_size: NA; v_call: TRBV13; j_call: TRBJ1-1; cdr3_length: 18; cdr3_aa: CASSRRTGTLRRITEAFF; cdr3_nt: TGTGCCAGCAGCCGCAGAACCGGGACGCTACGCCGGATCACTGAAGCTTTCTTT
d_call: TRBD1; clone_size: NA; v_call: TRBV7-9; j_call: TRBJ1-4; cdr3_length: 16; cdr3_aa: CASSLQGGSTNEKLFF; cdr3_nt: TGTGCCAGCAGCTTGCAGGGGGGTTCAACTAATGAAAAACTGTTTTTT
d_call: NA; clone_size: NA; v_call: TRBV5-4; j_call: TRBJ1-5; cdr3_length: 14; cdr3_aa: CARRPRYSNQPQHF; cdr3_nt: TGTGCCAGAAGACCTAGGTATAGCAATCAGCCCCAGCATTTT
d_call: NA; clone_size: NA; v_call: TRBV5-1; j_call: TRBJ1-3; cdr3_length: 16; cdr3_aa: CASSLAGGSSGNTIYF; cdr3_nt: TGCGCCAGCAGCTTGGCCGGCGGGAGCTCTGGAAACACCATATATTTT
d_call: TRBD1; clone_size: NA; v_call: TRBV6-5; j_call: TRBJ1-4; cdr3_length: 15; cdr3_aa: CASSPPGGFNEKLFF; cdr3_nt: TGTGCCAGCAGTCCCCCAGGGGGATTTAATGAAAAACTGTTTTTT
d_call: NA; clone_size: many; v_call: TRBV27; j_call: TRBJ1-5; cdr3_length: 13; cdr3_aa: CASSLLENQPQHF; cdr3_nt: TGTGCCAGCAGTTTATTAGAAAATCAGCCCCAGCATTTT
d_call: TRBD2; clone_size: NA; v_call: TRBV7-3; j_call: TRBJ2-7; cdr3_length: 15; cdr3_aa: CASSLGVAGDYEQYF; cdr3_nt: TGTGCCAGCAGTTTAGGGGTAGCGGGAGACTACGAGCAGTACTTC
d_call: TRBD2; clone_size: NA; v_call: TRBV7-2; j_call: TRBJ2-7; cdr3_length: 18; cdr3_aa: CASRDDLAGGREIYEQYF; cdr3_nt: TGTGCCAGCAGGGACGACCTAGCGGGAGGGCGAGAAATCTACGAGCAGTACTTC
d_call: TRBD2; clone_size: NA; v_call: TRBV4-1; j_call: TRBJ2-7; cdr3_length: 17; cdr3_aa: CASSQVGLADHLDEQYF; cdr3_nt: TGCGCCAGCAGCCAGGTGGGACTAGCGGATCACTTGGACGAGCAGTACTTC
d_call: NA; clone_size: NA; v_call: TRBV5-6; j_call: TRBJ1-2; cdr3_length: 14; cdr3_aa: CASSAIPNNYGYTF; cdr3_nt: TGTGCCAGCAGCGCCATCCCAAACAACTATGGCTACACCTTC